This TCR beta chain was sequenced during a study of blood T cell repertoires in COVID-19. Overall study context: Acute-phase and convalescent COVID-19 samples originated in the United States, Italy and Spain. T cells, B-cell-depleted T cells, or PBMCs provided the cDNA or gDNA that served as material.

Per the study methods: Estimates of nucleated cell counts were drawn from the amplification of reference gene primers. Produced via immunoSEQ multiplex PCR; TCRdb's table is partial and in-frame only. Clonal size and the V and J genes are those of that table, whereas D and trimming came from the DNA. The sample has approximately 100,000 clones; roughly 87% are singletons. The germline CDR1 and CDR2 sequences are SEHNR and FQNEAQ (reference sequence). The CDR3 runs to 17 residues. After removal of 1 base from V and 5 bases from J, the junction contained 8 bases not matched to a gene. The sequence was obtained from a human donor in a cohort sampled during active COVID-19. J is TRBJ2-7 and V is TRBV7-9, with 13 bases identical to TRBD2. The sequencing sample was made of peripheral blood. In nucleotides, the CDR3 is TGTGCCAGCAGCTTAGGGAGGACTAGCGGGAGTGTAAACGAGCAGTACTTC. Its protein product is CASSLGRTSGSVNEQYF.